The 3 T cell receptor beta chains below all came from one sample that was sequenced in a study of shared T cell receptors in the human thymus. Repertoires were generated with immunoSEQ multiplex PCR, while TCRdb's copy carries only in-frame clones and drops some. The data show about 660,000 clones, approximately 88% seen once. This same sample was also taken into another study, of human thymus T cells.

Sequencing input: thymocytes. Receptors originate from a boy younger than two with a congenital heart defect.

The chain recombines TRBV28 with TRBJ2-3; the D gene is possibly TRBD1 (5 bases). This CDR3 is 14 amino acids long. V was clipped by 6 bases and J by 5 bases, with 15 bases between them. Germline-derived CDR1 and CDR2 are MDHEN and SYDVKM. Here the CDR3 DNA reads TGTGCCAGCAGCGACAGATCAGTCGGAGATACGCAGTATTTT. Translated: CASSDRSVGDTQYF.

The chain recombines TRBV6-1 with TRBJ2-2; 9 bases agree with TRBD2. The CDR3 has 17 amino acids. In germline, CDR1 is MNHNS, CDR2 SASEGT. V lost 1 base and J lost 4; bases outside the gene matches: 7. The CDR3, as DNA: TGTGCCAGCAGTGAAGACAGAGGACTAGCGCGCACCGGGGAGCTGTTTTTT. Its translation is CASSEDRGLARTGELFF.

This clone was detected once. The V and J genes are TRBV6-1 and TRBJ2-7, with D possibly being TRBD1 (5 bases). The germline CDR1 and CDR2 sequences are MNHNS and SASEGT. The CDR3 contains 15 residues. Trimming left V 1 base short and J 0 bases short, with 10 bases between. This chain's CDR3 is CASSEGTGFSYEQYF. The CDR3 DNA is TGTGCCAGCAGTGAAGGAACAGGTTTCTCCTACGAGCAGTACTTC.